These 7 T cell receptor beta chains share one sample of origin, sequenced in a study of T cell clonotyping in hematopoietic cell transplantation. The method was immunoSEQ multiplex PCR; TCRdb's version includes in-frame clones alone and lacks a portion of them. This table holds 10,000 to 15,000 clones, 72% found once. Sequencing used peripheral blood mononuclear cells, obtained 180 days after allogeneic stem cell transplant. Receptors originate from a male patient aged 60 to 75 who had an allogeneic stem cell transplant from an unrelated donor, so the T cells may come from the graft donor. Some clones in this sample may be carry-over from other donors' samples.

The chain is built from TRBV6-1 and TRBJ2-3; TRBD1 aligns across 7 bases. CDR3 length: 15 residues. V trimming: 5 bases; J trimming: 6 bases; junction bases outside the gene matches: 11. CDR1 is MNHNS, CDR2 SASEGT, per germline. CDR3 sequence: CASSLYFTGADTQYF. CDR3 nucleotides: TGTGCCAGCAGTCTATACTTTACAGGGGCCGATACGCAGTATTTT.

As to this clone: One end of the junction is discordant with germline, which a read error may explain. The chain joins TRBV28 to TRBJ2-1; unclear D gene. The CDR3 covers 11 residues. Per germline, CDR1 MDHEN and CDR2 SYDVKM. The CDR3 DNA sequence: TGTGCCAGCAGTTACCCAGAACAGAAGATCTTC. As protein: CASSYPEQKIF.

The chain has TRBV5-1 and TRBJ1-4; 7 bases match TRBD1. This CDR3 is built from 14 residues. Germline CDR1 reads SGHRS; CDR2 reads YFSETQ. Trimming at V came to 4 bases and at J to 7 bases, leaving 7 bases not matched to a gene. The CDR3: CASSPGQRGEKLFF. CDR3 coding DNA: TGCGCCAGCAGCCCGGGACAGCGGGGTGAAAAACTGTTTTTT.

V gene TRBV28 combines with J gene TRBJ1-6, with D tentatively TRBD1 (5 bases). The V end was cut by 7 bases, the J end by 13 bases, with 20 bases between. CDR1 is MDHEN, CDR2 SYDVKM, per germline. The CDR3 totals 14 residues. The CDR3 here is CASTLPATGAPLHF. The CDR3 nucleotides read TGTGCCAGCACCTTACCGGCGACCGGGGCGCCCCTCCACTTT.

Comment on this clone: An end of the junction does not agree with germline; a read error may underlie this. V is TRBV6-4 and J is TRBJ2-1; 7 nucleotides align to TRBD2. The V gene's germline CDR1 is MRHNA and CDR2 SNTAGT. The CDR3 totals 12 residues. CDR3 DNA: TGTGCCGGCAGCCGTACGGGGGGTGAGCAGTTCTTC. This gives the protein CAGSRTGGEQFF.

About this clone itself: No DNA is shown, since the ends of the CDR3 on it are uncertain; the CDR3 is the one TCRdb lists. The V gene is TRBV30, the J gene TRBJ2-2; the tabulated D call, TRBD2, remains unverified against the DNA. Counting both end residues, the CDR3 totals 13 amino acids. Germline-derived CDR1 and CDR2 are GTSNPN and SVGIG (reference sequence). CDR3 amino acids: CAWSRLRAGELFF.

The chain uses TRBV4-3 and TRBJ2-1; no clear D. Trimming stripped 0 bases from V and 4 bases from J, with 7 bases between. The germline V gene encodes CDR1 LGHNA and CDR2 YSLEER. The CDR3 sequence is 14 residues long. DNA for the CDR3: TGCGCCAGCAGCCAAGAAAGACAATACAATGAGCAGTTCTTC. Translation gives CASSQERQYNEQFF.